This passage covers 28 T cell receptor beta chains from one sample sequenced in a study of shared clonotypes between healthy human individuals. The data were produced by immunoSEQ multiplex PCR, yet TCRdb's version contains in-frame clones alone and is incomplete. The sample lists some 1,400,000 clones; about 96% were seen once. The sample consisted of naive CD4+ T cells sorted from blood. Subset given: CD45RA+ positively selected. These TCRs come from a man aged 25-45 years in good health.

V usage is TRBV29-1 and J usage is TRBJ1-5, with D hard to call. The CDR3 is made up of 13 amino acids. Germline CDR1 is SQVTM and CDR2 is ANQGSEA. Trimming shortened V by 5 bases and J by 11 bases, and 19 bases separated the two germline ends. Written as DNA, the CDR3 is TGCAGCGTTCTCTGGCAGCATTCCTTGTCCCAGCATTTT. Translation: CSVLWQHSLSQHF.

This clone is a singleton in its sample. The rearrangement uses TRBV18 and TRBJ2-7; no clear D gene. This CDR3 region has 13 residues. The germline V gene has CDR1 KGHSH and CDR2 LQKENI. V was trimmed by 6 bases and J by 3 bases, leaving 12 bases between them. DNA for the CDR3: TGTGCCAGCTCTTCCAGGCCAGGCTACGAGCAGTACTTC. Its protein product is CASSSRPGYEQYF.

The rearrangement links TRBV6-6 to TRBJ2-1; possibly TRBD1 for D (5 bases). The CDR3 spans 16 residues. Germline V gene lookup returns CDR1 MNHNY and CDR2 SVGAGI (reference sequence). Trimming stripped 5 bases from V and 6 bases from J, with 20 bases between. CDR3 in amino acids: CASSHRFPGLGNEQFF. Written as DNA, the CDR3 is TGTGCCAGCAGTCACCGCTTTCCAGGGTTGGGCAATGAGCAGTTCTTC.

V is TRBV28 and J is TRBJ1-1; D is undetermined. V lost 5 bases, J lost 12 bases, and 13 bases lay in between. Germline CDR1 and CDR2: MDHEN and SYDVKM. The CDR3 contains 11 residues. The CDR3 DNA reads as TGTGCCAGCAGTCCTTTAGGCAAAACTTTCTTT. Residues: CASSPLGKTFF. The variable domain in full, completed from reference TRBV28 and TRBJ1-1, reads DVKVTQSSRYLVKRTGEKVFLECVQDMDHENMFWYRQDPGLGLRLIYFSYDVKMKEKGDIPEGYSVSREKKERFSLILESASTNQTSMYLCASSPLGKTFFGQGTRLTVV.

The genes are TRBV6-5 and TRBJ1-4, with unresolved D. The CDR3 totals 14 residues. Trimming removed 2 bases from V and 4 bases from J, with 8 bases in between. From germline, CDR1 is MNHEY and CDR2 SVGAGI. The CDR3 region has the DNA TGTGCCAGCAGTTACGGGCCGAGTAATGAAAAACTGTTTTTT. Protein sequence: CASSYGPSNEKLFF.

This rearrangement joins TRBV5-1 to TRBJ2-3, with TRBD2 matching over 7 bases. The trim removed 3 bases at V and 0 bases at J, leaving 7 bases unmatched. This CDR3 has 16 residues. CDR1 SGHRS and CDR2 YFSETQ come from the germline V gene. In DNA form, the CDR3 reads TGCGCCAGCAGCTGGGGCCTAGCGGCCAGCACAGATACGCAGTATTTT. Amino acid sequence: CASSWGLAASTDTQYF.

The chain recombines TRBV5-4 with TRBJ1-4; 9 bases are shared with TRBD1. This CDR3 contains 15 residues. Germline CDR1 and CDR2: SGHNT and YYREEE (reference sequence). The trim removed 4 bases at V and 7 bases at J, leaving 8 bases unmatched. CDR3 in amino acids: CASSARDRDSEKLFF. The CDR3 DNA is TGTGCCAGCAGCGCCCGGGACAGGGATAGTGAAAAACTGTTTTTT.

The chain links TRBV5-5 to TRBJ2-6, with 11 nucleotides matching TRBD1. The germline V gene encodes CDR1 SGHKS and CDR2 YYEKEE (reference sequence). The CDR3 is 16 residues long. J gave up 4 bases and V 7 bases, and 7 bases lay outside the gene matches. CDR3 residues: CASAGQGAFGANVLTF. CDR3 nucleotides: TGTGCCAGCGCCGGACAGGGGGCATTCGGGGCCAACGTCCTGACTTTC.

The chain combines TRBV6-5 with TRBJ1-2; 9 nucleotides line up with TRBD1. The V and J ends lost 9 bases and 2 bases, in that order; junction bases with no gene match: 10. This CDR3 comprises 15 residues. In germline, CDR1 is MNHEY, CDR2 SVGAGI. In DNA form, the CDR3 reads TGTGCCAGTCGGACAGGGGATGTTCCCAACTATGGCTACACCTTC. Translation gives CASRTGDVPNYGYTF.

Only one count was recorded for this clone. This chain uses TRBV19 with TRBJ2-6, with TRBD1 matching over 10 bases. CDR3 length: 19 residues. In germline, CDR1 is LNHDA, CDR2 SQIVND (reference sequence). V lost 1 base to trimming and J lost 2 bases; unmatched junction nucleotides: 8. In nucleotides, the CDR3 is TGTGCCAGTAGTATAGGGTCGGGACAGGGGAGTCCTGGGGCCAACGTCCTGACTTTC. Its translation: CASSIGSGQGSPGANVLTF.

The chain employs TRBV28 and TRBJ1-5; possible D gene TRBD1, 5 bases. Trimming stripped 4 bases from V and 6 bases from J, with 13 bases between. CDR1 and CDR2 from the germline V gene are MDHEN and SYDVKM. There are 14 residues in the CDR3. The CDR3 protein is CASSYGRAGQPQHF. Here the CDR3 DNA reads TGTGCCAGCAGTTATGGCAGGGCGGGTCAGCCCCAGCATTTT.

Note on this clone: Mismatch with germline at one junction end may stem from a read error. CDR3 protein: CASSSDKVGRELFF. As DNA, the CDR3 is TGTGCTAGCAGCTCTGACAAAGTGGGCCGGGAGCTGTTTTTT. V usage is TRBV7-7 and J usage is TRBJ2-2; D not certain. The CDR3 sequence is 14 residues long. Germline V gene data show CDR1 as SSHAT and CDR2 as FNYEAQ (reference sequence).

The chain recombines TRBV28 with TRBJ2-7; D gene ambiguous. The germline V and J ends were trimmed by 2 bases and 2 bases, with 10 bases remaining between them. The CDR3 consists of 14 residues. CDR1 MDHEN and CDR2 SYDVKM come from the germline V gene. The CDR3 nucleotides read TGTGCCAGCAGTTTAATCGGACCCCCCTACGAGCAGTACTTC. Its translation is CASSLIGPPYEQYF.

The chain recombines TRBV19 with TRBJ2-2; D is unresolved. CDR1 and CDR2 (germline): LNHDA, SQIVND (reference sequence). V was pared by 8 bases and J by 6 bases, with 19 bases between. This CDR3 region has 15 residues. The CDR3 DNA sequence: TGTGCCAGTGCCTTGTCGGGCCCTGGCCCCGGGGAGCTGTTTTTT. This sequence encodes CASALSGPGPGELFF.

The rearrangement links TRBV11-2 to TRBJ2-1; D remains ambiguous. The CDR3 totals 15 residues. Germline assignment: CDR1 SGHAT and CDR2 FQNNGV. Trimming removed 6 bases at V and 5 bases at J, with 17 bases between. The CDR3 here is CASSIPLPGNNEQFF. CDR3 coding DNA: TGTGCCAGCAGTATTCCGCTCCCGGGTAACAATGAGCAGTTCTTC.

The chain joins TRBV19 to TRBJ1-2, with 7 nucleotides matching TRBD1. This CDR3 spans 15 amino acids. V shed 5 bases and J 5 bases; nucleotides not matched to a gene: 11. Germline CDR1 and CDR2: LNHDA and SQIVND (reference sequence). The CDR3 coding sequence is TGTGCCAGTAGTGACCTAAACAGGGGTAGATATGGCTACACCTTC. It translates to CASSDLNRGRYGYTF.

The chain carries TRBV9 and TRBJ2-1, with D uncertain. Trimming left V 4 bases short and J 2 bases short, with 13 bases between. CDR1 SGDLS and CDR2 YYNGEE come from the germline V gene. This CDR3 is built from 15 residues. The CDR3 nucleotides read TGTGCCAGCAGCCGCGGTAACGGAGCCTACAATGAGCAGTTCTTC. Translating gives CASSRGNGAYNEQFF.

CDR3 bases: TGTGCCACCAGCAAGAGGACAGGGGCGGCGGTGGGGGCCAACGTCCTGACTTTC. Amino acids: CATSKRTGAAVGANVLTF. The chain employs TRBV15 and TRBJ2-6; TRBD1 agrees at 9 bases. This CDR3 spans 18 amino acids. Germline V gene data show CDR1 as LNHNV and CDR2 as YYDKDF (reference sequence). Losses at the gene ends were 4 bases for V and 4 bases for J; bases not matched to a gene: 11.

A note on this clone: One junction end does not reproduce the germline sequence, and a read error may be involved. The chain joins TRBV9 to TRBJ2-7; TRBD1 matches at 7 bases. Germline assignment: CDR1 SGDLS and CDR2 YYNGEE. The CDR3 sequence is 13 residues long. CDR3 nucleotides: TGTGCCATCGACCAGGCGACAGGGAGAGCAGGGATCTTC. Translating gives CAIDQATGRAGIF.

V and J are TRBV20-1 and TRBJ1-1; D not certain. CDR1 and CDR2 from the germline V gene are DFQATT and SNEGSKA (reference sequence). The CDR3 spans 11 residues. V shed 3 bases and J shed 11 bases, with 13 bases lying between them. The DNA of the CDR3 is TGCAGTGCTAGTTCTCGGGAGATCGCTTTCTTT. Translation gives CSASSREIAFF.

To note about this clone: Other DNA sequences from this sample encode an identical CDR3 as well. The rearrangement joins TRBV5-1 to TRBJ2-5; D unresolved. CDR1 and CDR2 (germline): SGHRS, YFSETQ. The CDR3 is made up of 14 amino acids. Trimming removed 0 bases from V and 2 bases from J, with 8 bases in between. The CDR3 is CASSLVPDQETQYF. Written as DNA, the CDR3 is TGCGCCAGCAGCTTGGTCCCAGATCAAGAGACCCAGTACTTC.

This clone came up once. V usage is TRBV5-1 and J usage is TRBJ2-5, with 7 positions matching TRBD2. Germline values: CDR1 SGHRS, CDR2 YFSETQ. Germline trimming cut 2 bases from V and 5 bases from J; bases unmatched to any gene: 3. The CDR3 loop spans 13 amino acids. For the CDR3, the DNA is TGCGCCAGCAGCTTTCGGGAGGCGGAGACCCAGTACTTC. It yields the protein CASSFREAETQYF.

This chain connects TRBV5-6 to TRBJ2-7; TRBD2 matches at 8 bases. J was trimmed by 4 bases and V by 1 base; bases with no gene match: 7. Germline V lookup: CDR1 SGHDT, CDR2 YYEEEE. The CDR3 runs to 15 residues. The CDR3 nucleotides are TGTGCCAGCAGCTTGATGGCGGGAGGTAGGTACGAGCAGTACTTC. It translates to CASSLMAGGRYEQYF.

The chain carries TRBV6-6 and TRBJ1-2, with TRBD1 matching 8 bases. Germline CDR1 MNHNY, CDR2 SVGAGI (reference sequence). Germline trimming cut 8 bases from V and 1 base from J; bases unmatched to any gene: 3. The length of the CDR3 is 13 residues. The DNA of the CDR3 is TGTGCCAGCGGACAGGGCCTTAACTATGGCTACACCTTC. Its protein product is CASGQGLNYGYTF.

The chain carries TRBV15 and TRBJ2-7, with D tentatively TRBD2 (5 bases). The CDR3 runs 15 residues. Germline lookup yields CDR1 LNHNV and CDR2 YYDKDF (reference sequence). Trimming stripped 0 bases from V and 4 bases from J, with 13 bases between. The CDR3 loop is CATSRDKLASYEQYF. The CDR3 region has the DNA TGTGCCACCAGCAGAGATAAGTTAGCGTCTTACGAGCAGTACTTC.

The rearrangement uses TRBV2 and TRBJ2-7; 8 bases align to TRBD2. Unmatched junction bases numbered 10, after V lost 6 bases and J lost 3 bases. This CDR3 contains 15 residues. The germline CDR1 and CDR2 sequences are SNHLY and FYNNEI. The DNA for the CDR3 is TGTGCCAGCAGCGAAAGGGCGGGAGGATACTACGAGCAGTACTTC. Its translation: CASSERAGGYYEQYF.

This chain links TRBV5-5 with TRBJ2-5; 9 nucleotides match TRBD1. The CDR3 extends over 15 amino acids. With V trimmed by 6 bases and J by 4 bases, 10 bases remained unmatched. Per the germline V gene, CDR1 is SGHKS and CDR2 is YYEKEE (reference sequence). CDR3 sequence: CASKPGQGSIETQYF. CDR3 DNA: TGTGCCAGCAAGCCGGGACAGGGCAGTATAGAGACCCAGTACTTC.

The V call is TRBV7-2, the J call TRBJ2-5; a possible D gene is TRBD2 (6 bases). The CDR3 consists of 17 residues. Germline loops: CDR1 SGHTA, CDR2 FQGNSA. Trimming took off 0 bases at V and 4 bases at J, with 18 bases between the two ends. For the CDR3, the DNA is TGTGCCAGCAGCTTAGCCACAGCATGGGGAGGTGTAGAGACCCAGTACTTC. This sequence encodes CASSLATAWGGVETQYF.